The sequence of this T cell receptor beta chain was determined in a study of T cell responses to AZD1222 COVID-19 vaccine. In regard to this clone: The antigen remains undetermined.

Study-wide results and limits: Distributed over spike, vaccine-associated CD4 TCRs predominated at 160-218 and 743-854.

Second doses at about 4 or about 12 weeks were pooled. Sequencing was performed with immunoSEQ multiplex PCR; in TCRdb, only in-frame clones are kept and a portion is missing. The table has under 95,000 clones, almost 90% seen once. The CDR3 covers 16 residues. Trimming took off 2 bases at V and 0 bases at J, with 8 bases between the two ends. CDR1 and CDR2 from the germline V gene are LGHNA and YSLEER. This receptor was identified in an adult who received the AZD1222 COVID-19 vaccine. Sequenced material: peripheral blood, taken 28 days after the second AZD1222 dose. The V and J genes are TRBV4-3 and TRBJ2-6; D unresolved. This CDR3 reads CASSQPPGSGANVLTF. In DNA, the CDR3 is TGCGCCAGCAGCCAACCACCTGGCTCTGGGGCCAACGTCCTGACTTTC.